The sequence of this T cell receptor (beta chain) was determined in a study of STAT3 mutations in large granular lymphocyte leukemia (dated by TCRdb to the late 2010s). Turning to the overall study: About half of the T-LGLL patients who underwent longitudinal sequencing carried canonical activating STAT3 mutations. Over half of the T-LGLL patients were given one or more immunosuppressive therapy regimens, and approximately 36% of the treated patients had a hematologic response. Patients with T-cell large granular lymphocyte leukemia underwent serial deep sequencing of TCRbeta CDR3 and STAT3 to reconstruct clonal hierarchy and dynamics. Roughly 19 representative T-LGLL cases were selected from an initial cohort of a few hundred LGL patients for longitudinal TCRbeta and STAT3 sequencing. As controls, the study also included longitudinal sequencing of two patients with natural killer LGL leukemia. Patients were sequenced at around 4 time points on average, with the number of samplings per patient ranging from 2 to 8. The research as a whole found: In about 30% of the 18 patients, TCR clonotype switching occurred after therapy, and every newly emerging clone was STAT3 wild type. Because codominant clonotypes persisted in some patients, a small but highly pathogenic clone may have been missed. The linking of therapy response to changes in TCR clonal burden was complicated by variable intervals between samplings and differing treatment regimens. The burden of the dominant TCR clone was higher than the STAT3 mutant burden in several patients, which suggests that the STAT3 mutation arose secondarily inside a clone that had already expanded. At least one immunodominant TCRbeta clonotype was identified in every T-LGLL patient, and multiple immunodominant subclonotypes were identified in about half of the T-LGLL patients. Because no samples were available when a clone first appeared, clonal expansion was inferred from samplings taken at other points.

V and J are trimmed by 6 bases and 4 bases, and the gene matches miss 6 bases of the junction. Per the germline V gene (reference sequence), MNHEY is the CDR1 and SMNVEV is the CDR2. The CDR3, from cysteine to phenylalanine, totals 14 residues. Here the CDR3 DNA is all that survives: 42 bases in frame from base 1. TCRbeta libraries were sequenced on an Illumina MiSeq, averaging approximately 41,000 productive templates per sample. The immunoSEQ assay, which uses multiplex PCR amplification, was used to generate TCRbeta CDR3 libraries. Per the original workflow: Following a previously defined approach, repertoire diversity was calculated, and values close to 0 point to extremely monoclonal samples. The table was pulled from immuneACCESS by TCRdb, which kept in-frame rearrangements only. Such tables lose some clones; where checked, under half of the loss comes from unresolved V genes, and the rest has no known cause. V, J and clone size derive from that table, while D and trimming were established from the DNA sequence. The sample includes 10,000 to 15,000 clones, with roughly 80% observed a single time. The top ten hold just over 50% of the sample.

This clone is assessed as medium-sized (0.01 to 0.1%). Which antigen it targets is not known. Base qualities are not at hand, and no much larger clone is one base apart. The same DNA, extracted from blood mononuclear cells, served for both TCR sequencing and STAT3 sequencing. The source is a man aged 60 to 69 with T-cell large granular lymphocyte leukemia. Some clones in this sample may be carry-over from other donors' samples. The age is the age at diagnosis. The chain couples TRBV27 to TRBJ2-7; TRBD2 lines up with 10 middle nucleotides. The sample was peripheral blood mononuclear cells. The CDR3 region: CASSLSGGIYEQYF. At the DNA level, the sequence is TGTGCCAGCAGCCTTAGCGGGGGGATTTACGAGCAGTACTTC.